A single sample is the source of the 4 T cell receptor beta chains below, sequenced in a study of sequential checkpoint blockade in melanoma. Measured with immunoSEQ multiplex PCR; TCRdb has only the in-frame clones, and not every one. The sample shows about 17,000 clones, 60% to 80% of them seen only once. Regarding treatment: randomized to nivolumab then ipilimumab (arm A) or the reverse (arm B). This sample comprised CD8+ T cells sorted from blood (inferred from file names), obtained from a patient given nivolumab and ipilimumab in sequence. The receptor source for this set is a human donor with melanoma.

By proportion, this clone is medium-sized. The chain uses TRBV18 and TRBJ1-1; the D gene is possibly TRBD1 (6 bases). The V gene's germline CDR1 is KGHSH and CDR2 LQKENI. Between the trimmed V and J ends, which lost 4 bases and 5 bases, there was a span of 14 bases. The CDR3 runs to 14 residues. Written as DNA, the CDR3 is TGTGCCAGCTCACAAACAGGGAGCTGGACTGAAGCTTTCTTT. It codes for CASSQTGSWTEAFF.

The V and J genes are TRBV27 and TRBJ2-7, with a tentative D call TRBD1 (5 bases). V gave up 3 bases and J gave up 1 base, with 10 bases separating them. This CDR3 region has 14 residues. Germline lookup yields CDR1 MNHEY and CDR2 SMNVEV (reference sequence). This chain's CDR3 is CASSFGPGSYEQYV. The CDR3 coding sequence is TGTGCCAGCAGTTTCGGACCAGGGTCCTACGAGCAGTACGTC.

The chain couples TRBV19 to TRBJ2-5; D is ambiguous. The CDR3 length is 14 residues. The germline V gene encodes CDR1 LNHDA and CDR2 SQIVND (reference sequence). Trimming stripped 5 bases from V and 1 base from J, with 11 bases between. The CDR3 nucleotides read TGTGCCAGTAGTCCATTGGCGGCCCAAGAGACCCAGTACTTC. As protein: CASSPLAAQETQYF. Looking up the rest from reference TRBV19 and TRBJ2-5 gives the full variable domain: DGGITQSPKYLFRKEGQNVTLSCEQNLNHDAMYWYRQDPGQGLRLIYYSQIVNDFQKGDIAEGYSVSREKKESFPLTVTSAQKNPTAFYLCASSPLAAQETQYFGPGTRLLVL.

This clone was recorded a few times. The chain has TRBV9 and TRBJ2-7; D might be TRBD1 (5 bases). Deletions cut 3 bases from V and 3 bases from J, with 10 bases between. Germline CDR1 reads SGDLS; CDR2 reads YYNGEE. The CDR3 contains 13 residues. CDR3 protein: CASSEDDSYEQYF. CDR3 DNA: TGTGCCAGCAGCGAAGACGACAGCTACGAGCAGTACTTC.